Below are 10 T cell receptor beta chains sequenced from a single sample in a study of blood T cell repertoires in COVID-19. Profiled with immunoSEQ multiplex PCR; TCRdb holds only in-frame clones, not every one. The sample holds about 270,000 clones, 86% seen once. Sequences were obtained from peripheral blood. These receptors were taken from an elderly woman with COVID-19, enrolled during active disease.

The chain has TRBV30 and TRBJ1-6; 12 bases align to TRBD1. V lost 2 bases and J lost 7; bases outside the gene matches: 6. Germline CDR1 reads GTSNPN; CDR2 reads SVGIG (reference sequence). There are 16 residues in the CDR3. The CDR3 coding sequence is TGTGCCTGGAGTATCGGGACAGGGGGCGTAAATTCACCCCTCCACTTT. Encoded protein: CAWSIGTGGVNSPLHF.

This clone was seen only once. The chain carries TRBV3-1 (or the pseudogene TRBV3-2) and TRBJ2-3; 8 bases are shared with TRBD2. With V trimmed by 1 base and J by 7 bases, 7 bases remained unmatched. The CDR3 is 15 residues long. The germline gives CDR1 LGHDT, CDR2 YNNKEL (reference sequence). The CDR3 DNA is TGTGCCAGCAGCCAAGGCCGGGGGGGCCGAAATACGCAGTATTTT. Amino acid sequence: CASSQGRGGRNTQYF.

This clone has a handful of counts. This chain connects TRBV28 to TRBJ2-3, with D tentatively TRBD1 (5 bases). V was trimmed by 8 bases and J by 1 base, leaving 10 bases between them. The CDR3 length is 13 residues. Germline CDR1 and CDR2: MDHEN and SYDVKM. CDR3 DNA: TGTGCCAGCGTTGACAGCCGCACAGATACGCAGTATTTT. Its protein is CASVDSRTDTQYF. Full variable domain (outside the CDR3, taken from reference TRBV28 and TRBJ2-3): DVKVTQSSRYLVKRTGEKVFLECVQDMDHENMFWYRQDPGLGLRLIYFSYDVKMKEKGDIPEGYSVSREKKERFSLILESASTNQTSMYLCASVDSRTDTQYFGPGTRLTVL.

The CDR3 loop is CASRLAVTTGELFF. The CDR3 coding sequence is TGTGCCAGCAGACTAGCGGTGACCACCGGGGAGCTGTTTTTT. The rearrangement links TRBV19 to TRBJ2-2, with 9 bases identical to TRBD2. The germline CDR1 and CDR2 sequences are LNHDA and SQIVND (reference sequence). Trimming took 9 bases from V and 4 from J; bases not matched to a gene: 6. The CDR3 loop spans 14 amino acids. Full variable domain (outside the CDR3, taken from reference TRBV19 and TRBJ2-2): DGGITQSPKYLFRKEGQNVTLSCEQNLNHDAMYWYRQDPGQGLRLIYYSQIVNDFQKGDIAEGYSVSREKKESFPLTVTSAQKNPTAFYLCASRLAVTTGELFFGEGSRLTVL.

The chain employs TRBV5-4 and TRBJ1-2; perhaps TRBD1 as D (5 bases). Germline assignment: CDR1 SGHNT and CDR2 YYREEE (reference sequence). This CDR3 region has 15 residues. V was cut by 1 base and J by 4 bases, with 14 bases left in between. CDR3 sequence reads: CASSLPVQTGYGYTF. The CDR3 DNA is TGTGCCAGCAGCTTGCCAGTTCAAACAGGCTATGGCTACACCTTC.

This clone came up a few times. The chain employs TRBV28 and TRBJ2-7; maybe TRBD1 (5 bases). The germline V and J ends were trimmed by 6 bases and 0 bases, with 9 bases remaining between them. CDR1 and CDR2 from the germline V gene are MDHEN and SYDVKM. The CDR3 covers 13 residues. CDR3 in amino acids: CASRAGASYEQYV. CDR3 nucleotides: TGTGCCAGCAGAGCTGGGGCCTCCTACGAGCAGTACGTC.

The chain uses TRBV28 and TRBJ1-5, with D unresolved. Trimming took off 7 bases at V and 0 bases at J, with 10 bases between the two ends. The CDR3 has 14 amino acids. Germline assignment: CDR1 MDHEN and CDR2 SYDVKM. The CDR3 loop reads CASISGYSNQPQHF. CDR3 nucleotide sequence: TGTGCCAGCATCTCCGGGTATAGCAATCAGCCCCAGCATTTT.

CDR3 DNA sequence: TGTGCCAGCAGCTTACGGGGGACTGAAGCTTTCTTT. It translates to CASSLRGTEAFF. The chain combines TRBV11-2 with TRBJ1-1; D might be TRBD1 (5 bases). V lost 2 bases and J lost 5, with 6 bases in between. This CDR3 is built from 12 residues. Germline V gene sequence: CDR1 SGHAT, CDR2 FQNNGV.

This chain's CDR3 is CATAVPNYGYTF. In DNA, the CDR3 is TGTGCCACCGCGGTCCCTAACTATGGCTACACCTTC. V is TRBV28 and J is TRBJ1-2; D is unresolved. V lost 10 bases to trimming and J lost 0 bases, with 9 bases between them. Germline CDR1 is MDHEN and CDR2 is SYDVKM. The CDR3 consists of 12 residues.

The chain employs TRBV9 and TRBJ1-2, with D tentatively TRBD1 (5 bases). This CDR3 contains 12 residues. The germline CDR1 and CDR2 sequences are SGDLS and YYNGEE. With 2 bases removed from V and 7 bases from J, the gap between germline ends came to 9 bases. The CDR3 DNA sequence: TGTGCCAGCAGCGTTAGTAGGGGTGGCTACACCTTC. This gives the protein CASSVSRGGYTF. The full variable domain, rest sourced from reference TRBV9 and TRBJ1-2, is DSGVTQTPKHLITATGQRVTLRCSPRSGDLSVYWYQQSLDQGLQFLIQYYNGEERAKGNILERFSAQQFPDLHSELNLSSLELGDSALYFCASSVSRGGYTFGSGTRLTVV.